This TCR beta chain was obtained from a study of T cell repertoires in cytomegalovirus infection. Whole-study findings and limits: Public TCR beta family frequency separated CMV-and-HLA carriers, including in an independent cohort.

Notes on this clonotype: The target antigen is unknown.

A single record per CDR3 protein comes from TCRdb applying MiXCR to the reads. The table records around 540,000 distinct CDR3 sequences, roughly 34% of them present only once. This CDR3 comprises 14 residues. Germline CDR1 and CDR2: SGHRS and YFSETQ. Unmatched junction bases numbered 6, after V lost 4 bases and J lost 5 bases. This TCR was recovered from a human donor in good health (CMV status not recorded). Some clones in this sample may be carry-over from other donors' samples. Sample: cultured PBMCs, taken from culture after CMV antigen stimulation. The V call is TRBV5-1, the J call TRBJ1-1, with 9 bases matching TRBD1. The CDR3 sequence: CASSLGQGQTEAFF. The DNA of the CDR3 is TGCGCCAGCAGCCTTGGACAGGGGCAAACTGAAGCTTTCTTT.